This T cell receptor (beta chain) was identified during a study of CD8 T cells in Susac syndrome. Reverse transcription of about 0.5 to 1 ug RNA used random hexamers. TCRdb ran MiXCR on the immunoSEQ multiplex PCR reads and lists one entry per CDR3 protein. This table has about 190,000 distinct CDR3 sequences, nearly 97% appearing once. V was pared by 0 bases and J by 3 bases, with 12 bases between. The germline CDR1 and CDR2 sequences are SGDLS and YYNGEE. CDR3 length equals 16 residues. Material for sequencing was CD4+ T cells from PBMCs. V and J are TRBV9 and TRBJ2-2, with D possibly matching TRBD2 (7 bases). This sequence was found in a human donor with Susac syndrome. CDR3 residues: CASSVGGGPHTGELFF. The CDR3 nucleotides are TGTGCCAGCAGCGTAGGGGGGGGCCCCCACACCGGGGAGCTGTTTTTT.